This T cell receptor (beta chain) came from a study of Tregs in tolerant kidney transplant recipients. This CDR3 is built from 17 residues. CDR1 is LGHNT and CDR2 is FRNRAP in the germline V gene. V lost 3 bases, J lost 0 bases, and 15 bases lay in between. The nonmyeloablative bone marrow transplants came from related graft donors, with transient mixed chimerism. TCRdb's table, derived via immunoSEQ multiplex PCR, lists solely in-frame clones and lacks some. The table shows about 64,000 clones, with approximately 89% occurring only once. The source material was CD4+ T cells from blood (PBMCs), sampled 6 months after the transplant. The chain combines TRBV12-5 with TRBJ2-4; TRBD2 might be the D (5 bases). This TCR came from a human patient who received a combined kidney and bone marrow transplant. Some T cells may originate from the graft donor. The CDR3 region is CASGFWLAQLAKNIQYF. The DNA of the CDR3 is TGTGCTAGTGGTTTCTGGTTAGCGCAACTAGCCAAAAACATTCAGTACTTC.